This TCR beta chain was found in a study of cytomegalovirus exposure and HLA in healthy donors. The study, taken as a whole, reports: Some V segments could not be told apart, so they were left out, TRBV6-2 and TRBV6-3 among them. Cytomegalovirus association was listed for approximately 150 TCR beta chains. Researchers reported from a later analysis that most CMV-associated TCR beta chains appeared HLA-restricted.

On this clone itself: Antigen: not known.

Use of 60 Vbeta and 13 Jbeta primers characterized the PCR. Generated by immunoSEQ multiplex PCR, the TCRdb table keeps only in-frame clones and is missing some. The sample lists over 150,000 clones, 81% occurring once. Despite likely unrecorded immune exposures, the donors were nominally healthy at the time of sampling. The CDR3 totals 13 residues. V dropped 1 base and J dropped 2 bases, with 6 bases sitting between them. CDR1 is SGHVS and CDR2 is FQNEAQ in the germline V gene. This sequence originates from a woman between 45 and 65 years old in good health and CMV-seronegative. Sequenced input: PBMCs. The gene calls are TRBV7-8 and TRBJ2-7; D not resolved. The CDR3 reads CASSLVVTYEQYF. In DNA, the CDR3 is TGTGCCAGCAGCTTAGTAGTGACCTACGAGCAGTACTTC.